These 25 T cell receptor beta chains were all obtained from the same sample, sequenced in a study of T cells in localized non-small cell lung cancer. The table came from immunoSEQ multiplex PCR; TCRdb's copy has only in-frame clones and leaves some out. The sample holds approximately 83,000 clones, more than 75% seen once. The starting material was PBMCs, obtained before any cancer treatment. The receptor set was obtained from a woman between 35 and 75 years old with stage II squamous cell lung carcinoma.

V and J are TRBV6-5 and TRBJ1-2; D remains ambiguous. The CDR3 loop spans 12 amino acids. V shed 4 bases and J shed 3 bases, with 6 bases lying between them. Germline V lookup: CDR1 MNHEY, CDR2 SVGAGI. This chain's CDR3 is CASSSEDYGYTF. The DNA for the CDR3 is TGTGCCAGCAGTTCTGAGGACTATGGCTACACCTTC.

The V call is TRBV2, the J call TRBJ2-1, with TRBD2 identical over 13 bases. With V trimmed by 7 bases and J by 8 bases, 11 bases remained unmatched. The CDR3 loop spans 16 amino acids. Germline V lookup: CDR1 SNHLY, CDR2 FYNNEI. As DNA, the CDR3 is TGTGCCAGCACCCTTTCGACTAGCGGGGGGAGGGATGAGCAGTTCTTC. Amino acids: CASTLSTSGGRDEQFF.

The V call is TRBV6-1, the J call TRBJ2-3; 7 bases agree with TRBD1. The CDR3 spans 16 residues. Looked up from germline, CDR1 is MNHNS and CDR2 is SASEGT. Trimming cost V 3 bases and J 3 bases; bases outside gene matches: 9. The CDR3: CASSERSGRGTDTQYF. In DNA form, the CDR3 reads TGTGCCAGCAGTGAGAGGTCGGGCAGGGGGACAGATACGCAGTATTTT.

The gene calls are TRBV5-4 and TRBJ1-2; perhaps TRBD1 as D (6 bases). The germline V and J ends were trimmed by 0 bases and 7 bases, with 13 bases remaining between them. CDR1 SGHNT and CDR2 YYREEE come from the germline V gene (reference sequence). This CDR3 contains 14 residues. The DNA for the CDR3 is TGTGCCAGCAGCTTGGGGGGGGCAGTCTCTGGCTACACCTTC. Translating gives CASSLGGAVSGYTF. The full variable domain, completed using reference TRBV5-4 and TRBJ1-2, is ETGVTQSPTHLIKTRGQQVTLRCSSQSGHNTVSWYQQALGQGPQFIFQYYREEENGRGNFPPRFSGLQFPNYSSELNVNALELDDSALYLCASSLGGAVSGYTFGSGTRLTVV.

The gene calls are TRBV5-4 and TRBJ2-5; 8 bases are shared with TRBD1. Per the germline V gene, CDR1 is SGHNT and CDR2 is YYREEE (reference sequence). Trimming at V came to 2 bases and at J to 1 base, leaving 4 bases not matched to a gene. The CDR3 has 15 residues. Here the CDR3 reads CASSFSQGGQETQYF. The CDR3 DNA reads TGTGCCAGCAGCTTCTCACAGGGGGGCCAAGAGACCCAGTACTTC.

Here the CDR3 reads CASSYTGLAGVREQYF. DNA of the CDR3: TGTGCCAGCAGTTACACCGGGCTAGCGGGAGTTCGCGAGCAGTACTTC. The V and J genes are TRBV6-5 and TRBJ2-7; 10 bases align to TRBD2. Germline V gene data show CDR1 as MNHEY and CDR2 as SVGAGI. V was clipped by 2 bases and J by 6 bases; unmatched bases: 10. CDR3 length: 16 residues.

The CDR3 sequence: CASSAWTKNEQFF. CDR3 sequence (DNA): TGTGCCAGCAGCGCATGGACTAAAAATGAGCAGTTCTTC. The chain couples TRBV11-1 to TRBJ2-1, with a weak D call TRBD2 (6 bases). The CDR3 covers 13 residues. V dropped 5 bases and J dropped 7 bases, with 12 bases sitting between them. Germline loops: CDR1 SGHAT, CDR2 FQDESV (reference sequence).

The chain recombines TRBV19 with TRBJ2-1, with D uncertain. Trimming cost V 4 bases and J 6 bases, with 10 bases left between them. CDR1 and CDR2 from the germline V gene are LNHDA and SQIVND (reference sequence). The CDR3 has 13 amino acids. The CDR3 coding sequence is TGTGCCAGTAGTAAAGAAGTGGGCAATGAGCAGTTCTTC. It is translated as CASSKEVGNEQFF.

The rearrangement joins TRBV19 to TRBJ2-7, with D tentatively TRBD2 (6 bases). Germline lookup yields CDR1 LNHDA and CDR2 SQIVND (reference sequence). V lost 4 bases and J 6 bases, leaving 13 bases between the germline ends. The CDR3 totals 13 residues. DNA for the CDR3: TGTGCCAGTAGTAGCCTTGGAGGGAGCGAGCAGTACTTC. It yields the protein CASSSLGGSEQYF.

The chain employs TRBV19 and TRBJ2-3, with D unclear. Germline loops: CDR1 LNHDA, CDR2 SQIVND (reference sequence). The CDR3 loop spans 12 amino acids. Trimming took 2 bases from V and 4 from J, leaving 4 bases between them. The CDR3 bases are TGTGCCAGTAGTATATTTCCAGATACGCAGTATTTT. Translated: CASSIFPDTQYF.

This chain connects TRBV11-2 to TRBJ1-3; weak D call: TRBD1 (6 bases). Germline V gene sequence: CDR1 SGHAT, CDR2 FQNNGV. V lost 5 bases and J lost 0, with 8 bases in between. CDR3 size: 14 residues. The CDR3 spells CASSTGNSGNTIYF. As DNA, the CDR3 is TGTGCCAGCAGCACAGGGAACTCTGGAAACACCATATATTTT.

The chain employs TRBV6-1 and TRBJ2-7, with D possibly being TRBD2 (6 bases). CDR3 length: 14 residues. Deletions cut 6 bases from V and 1 base from J, with 13 bases between. Germline V gives CDR1 MNHNS, CDR2 SASEGT. For the CDR3, the DNA is TGTGCCAGCAGAGCCGGGACTCGTTCCTACGAGCAGTACTTC. The encoded protein is CASRAGTRSYEQYF.

The chain carries TRBV19 and TRBJ1-2, with unresolved D. Deletions cut 5 bases from V and 4 bases from J, with 23 bases between. In germline, CDR1 is LNHDA, CDR2 SQIVND (reference sequence). CDR3 length equals 17 residues. The CDR3 nucleotides are TGTGCCAGTAGTTCCGGCCTATCTGGCAGAGCCGTCTATGGCTACACCTTC. It translates to CASSSGLSGRAVYGYTF.

The chain carries TRBV10-2 and TRBJ2-1; 16 bases line up with TRBD2. CDR1 is WSHSY and CDR2 is SAAADI in the germline V gene. V trimming: 7 bases; J trimming: 0 bases; junction bases outside the gene matches: 6. The CDR3 contains 18 residues. CDR3 amino acids: CASTPGLAGGSSYNEQFF. DNA for the CDR3: TGCGCCAGCACCCCGGGACTAGCGGGGGGGAGCTCCTACAATGAGCAGTTCTTC.

This chain links TRBV6-1 with TRBJ1-1; D remains ambiguous. The germline gives CDR1 MNHNS, CDR2 SASEGT. V shed 6 bases and J shed 2 bases, with 7 bases lying between them. The CDR3 loop spans 12 amino acids. CDR3 sequence: CASRVINTEAFF. The CDR3 DNA sequence: TGTGCCAGCAGAGTAATAAACACTGAAGCTTTCTTT.

V is TRBV6-6 and J is TRBJ2-7; 9 bases are shared with TRBD2. Germline trimming cut 6 bases from V and 2 bases from J; bases unmatched to any gene: 5. The germline CDR1 and CDR2 sequences are MNHNY and SVGAGI (reference sequence). CDR3 size: 14 residues. CDR3 protein: CASRVAGDTYEQYF. CDR3 nucleotides: TGTGCCAGCAGGGTAGCGGGAGACACCTACGAGCAGTACTTC.

The rearrangement joins TRBV5-1 to TRBJ2-2, with no clear D. Deletions cut 0 bases from V and 7 bases from J, with 10 bases between. This CDR3 spans 14 amino acids. Germline V gene data show CDR1 as SGHRS and CDR2 as YFSETQ. CDR3 nucleotides: TGCGCCAGCAGCTTGGCAGGAGAAGACGGGGAGCTGTTTTTT. Encoded protein: CASSLAGEDGELFF. Complete variable domain (other parts from reference TRBV5-1 and TRBJ2-2): KAGVTQTPRYLIKTRGQQVTLSCSPISGHRSVSWYQQTPGQGLQFLFEYFSETQRNKGNFPGRFSGRQFSNSRSEMNVSTLELGDSALYLCASSLAGEDGELFFGEGSRLTVL.

This clone came up once. The chain joins TRBV30 to TRBJ2-1; D not resolved. This CDR3 has 12 residues. In germline, CDR1 is GTSNPN, CDR2 SVGIG (reference sequence). V lost 8 bases to trimming and J lost 2 bases, with 10 bases between them. CDR3 region: CAGSSTYNEQFF. The DNA of the CDR3 is TGTGCCGGTAGCTCAACCTACAATGAGCAGTTCTTC. Combining the CDR3 with reference TRBV30 and TRBJ2-1 gives the whole variable domain SQTIHQWPATLVQPVGSPLSLECTVEGTSNPNLYWYRQAAGRGLQLLFYSVGIGQISSEVPQNLSASRPQDRQFILSSKKLLLSDSGFYLCAGSSTYNEQFFGPGTRLTVL.

V is TRBV28 and J is TRBJ1-1; D uncertain. From germline, CDR1 is MDHEN and CDR2 SYDVKM. This CDR3 contains 14 residues. Trimming cost V 8 bases and J 1 base, with 14 bases left between them. CDR3 bases: TGTGCCAGCCAAACCCGGCCCTCGAACACTGAAGCTTTCTTT. It yields the protein CASQTRPSNTEAFF.

The genes are TRBV7-9 and TRBJ2-5; 7 nucleotides align to TRBD2. This CDR3 is 15 amino acids long. CDR1 is SEHNR, CDR2 FQNEAQ, per germline (reference sequence). The J segment lost 2 bases and the V segment lost 5 bases, leaving 8 bases of the junction unmatched. The CDR3 sequence: CASSPQSGIQETQYF. In DNA form, the CDR3 reads TGTGCCAGCAGCCCCCAAAGCGGGATTCAAGAGACCCAGTACTTC.

The chain is built from TRBV19 and TRBJ1-3; D is unresolved. The germline gives CDR1 LNHDA, CDR2 SQIVND (reference sequence). The CDR3 runs 14 residues. V lost 5 bases and J lost 2, with 10 bases in between. The DNA of the CDR3 is TGTGCCAGTAGTTCCACCCTAACTGGAAACACCATATATTTT. Encoded protein: CASSSTLTGNTIYF.

This clone showed up just once. The chain carries TRBV29-1 and TRBJ2-5; D is unclear. With 4 bases removed from V and 7 bases from J, the gap between germline ends came to 7 bases. In germline, CDR1 is SQVTM, CDR2 ANQGSEA. The length of the CDR3 is 10 residues. CDR3 nucleotides: TGCAGCGTTGCCAGTAGGACCCAGTACTTC. Translating gives CSVASRTQYF.

This chain's CDR3 is CASSLRAGEFSNEQFF. The CDR3 DNA reads TGTGCCAGCAGTTTGAGGGCAGGGGAGTTTTCCAATGAGCAGTTCTTC. The rearrangement uses TRBV27 and TRBJ2-1; tentatively, D is TRBD1 (6 bases). The CDR3 is 16 residues long. Germline V gene sequence: CDR1 MNHEY, CDR2 SMNVEV (reference sequence). The V end was cut by 3 bases, the J end by 6 bases, with 18 bases between.

V gene TRBV5-1 combines with J gene TRBJ2-1; D tentatively fits TRBD1 or TRBD2 (5 bases each). The germline CDR1 and CDR2 sequences are SGHRS and YFSETQ. V lost 0 bases to trimming and J lost 3 bases, with 10 bases between them. There are 15 residues in the CDR3. CDR3: CASSLVGGDYNEQFF. CDR3 coding DNA: TGCGCCAGCAGCTTGGTTGGGGGAGACTACAATGAGCAGTTCTTC.

The chain employs TRBV5-4 and TRBJ2-2, with 8 bases fitting TRBD1. The CDR3 has 16 amino acids. Unmatched junction bases numbered 2, after V lost 0 bases and J lost 1 base. Germline values: CDR1 SGHNT, CDR2 YYREEE (reference sequence). CDR3 residues: CASSLGGTGNTGELFF. CDR3 coding DNA: TGTGCCAGCAGCTTGGGGGGGACAGGGAACACCGGGGAGCTGTTTTTT.